This T cell receptor (beta chain) was recorded in a study of blood T cell repertoires in COVID-19. The V gene lost 2 bases and the J gene lost 5 bases, with 12 bases spanning the gap. The V gene's germline CDR1 is SEHNR and CDR2 FQNEAQ (reference sequence). The CDR3 has 14 amino acids. Assay used: immunoSEQ multiplex PCR; TCRdb lists only in-frame clones, some missing. Here the sample spans under 200,000 clones, about 86% being singletons. The sequence derives from a man aged 30 to 45 with active or convalescent COVID-19. The rearrangement uses TRBV7-9 and TRBJ1-2; TRBD1 might be the D (5 bases). The sequenced material came from peripheral blood. CDR3: CASSLSGGEYGYTF. In DNA, the CDR3 is TGTGCCAGCAGCTTATCCGGGGGTGAATATGGCTACACCTTC.